Following are 12 T cell receptor beta chains from one sample sequenced in a study of a mutant IDH1 vaccine in newly diagnosed glioma. The time point denotes: week 5, during vaccination. Doses comprised 300 ug of mutant IDH1 20-mer peptide each, plus topical imiquimod. What these receptors recognize is not known. Here immunoSEQ multiplex PCR was the method, and the copy in TCRdb shows in-frame clones only, minus some. The sample includes about 30,000 clones, about 80% seen only once; the top ten take approximately 22%. The source was PBMCs, collected from a glioma patient whose treatment included an IDH1 peptide vaccine. These receptors were collected from a young man with glioma.

This sequence joins TRBV6-1 and TRBJ2-4, with 9 nucleotides matching TRBD1. Germline V lookup: CDR1 MNHNS, CDR2 SASEGT. J lost 6 bases, V lost 1 base, and 1 base had no gene match. The CDR3 spans 14 residues. The CDR3, as DNA: TGTGCCAGCAGTGAAGGACAGGGGGGAAACATTCAGTACTTC. Protein product: CASSEGQGGNIQYF.

V is TRBV30 and J is TRBJ1-6, with TRBD1 matching over 8 bases. Trimming at V came to 0 bases and at J to 8 bases, leaving 3 bases not matched to a gene. The CDR3 is made up of 14 amino acids. The germline gives CDR1 GTSNPN, CDR2 SVGIG (reference sequence). CDR3 bases: TGTGCCTGGAGTGTAGACAGGGGACATTCACCCCTCCACTTT. Protein: CAWSVDRGHSPLHF. Together with reference TRBV30 and TRBJ1-6, the CDR3 gives the full variable domain: SQTIHQWPATLVQPVGSPLSLECTVEGTSNPNLYWYRQAAGRGLQLLFYSVGIGQISSEVPQNLSASRPQDRQFILSSKKLLLSDSGFYLCAWSVDRGHSPLHFGNGTRLTVT.

The chain combines TRBV10-1 with TRBJ2-3, with D perhaps TRBD1 or TRBD2 (5 bases each). V was pared by 0 bases and J by 5 bases, with 9 bases between. The germline V gene has CDR1 WNHNN and CDR2 SYGVQD (reference sequence). The CDR3 is 14 amino acids. The CDR3, as DNA: TGCGCCAGCAGTGAGTCCGGGACGGTAGATACGCAGTATTTT. It encodes CASSESGTVDTQYF.

This clone turned up a few times. The rearrangement uses TRBV4-1 and TRBJ1-1; no reliable D call. V shed 2 bases and J shed 1 base, with 5 bases lying between them. The CDR3 length is 13 residues. The V gene's germline CDR1 is MGHRA and CDR2 YSYEKL. The CDR3, as DNA: TGCGCCAGCAGCCAAAAGACGAACACTGAAGCTTTCTTT. Translating gives CASSQKTNTEAFF.

The chain employs TRBV19 and TRBJ2-2, with 7 bases aligning to TRBD1. The CDR3 covers 15 residues. Per the germline V gene, CDR1 is LNHDA and CDR2 is SQIVND (reference sequence). The junction had 4 bases not matched to a gene; V was cut back by 6 bases and J by 0 bases. The DNA for the CDR3 is TGTGCCAGTAGAAGGGACAGTTCGAACACCGGGGAGCTGTTTTTT. Protein sequence: CASRRDSSNTGELFF.

The chain recombines TRBV2 with TRBJ1-3, with D possibly matching TRBD1 (6 bases). This CDR3 has 17 amino acids. Germline assignment: CDR1 SNHLY and CDR2 FYNNEI. V was trimmed by 2 bases and J by 0 bases, leaving 14 bases between them. Here the CDR3 DNA reads TGTGCCAGCAGTGAATGGTGGCAGGGGAGCTCTGGAAACACCATATATTTT. It specifies CASSEWWQGSSGNTIYF.

The CDR3 reads CASSLPGQGPDTQYF. In nucleotides, the CDR3 is TGTGCCAGCAGCCTACCGGGACAGGGTCCAGATACGCAGTATTTT. The V gene is TRBV27, the J gene TRBJ2-3; 9 bases are a match to TRBD1. In germline, CDR1 is MNHEY, CDR2 SMNVEV (reference sequence). J gave up 4 bases and V 6 bases, and 8 bases lay outside the gene matches. The CDR3 is 15 residues long.

The chain is built from TRBV7-9 and TRBJ1-1; a weak D match, TRBD1 (5 bases). Trimming removed 6 bases at V and 3 bases at J, with 8 bases between. This CDR3 has 12 amino acids. Germline V CDR1 and CDR2: SEHNR, FQNEAQ (reference sequence). Here the CDR3 reads CASSWGDTEAFF. The CDR3 DNA reads as TGTGCCAGCAGTTGGGGGGACACTGAAGCTTTCTTT.

The genes are TRBV6-6 and TRBJ2-1; a possible D gene is TRBD2 (6 bases). CDR1 and CDR2 (germline): MNHNY, SVGAGI (reference sequence). This CDR3 is built from 16 residues. V shed 7 bases and J shed 0 bases, with 16 bases lying between them. CDR3 sequence: CASNSLSGGSYNEQFF. The CDR3 DNA reads as TGTGCCAGCAACAGCTTATCCGGGGGCTCCTACAATGAGCAGTTCTTC.

This rearrangement joins TRBV9 to TRBJ2-3; perhaps TRBD2 as D (7 bases). The V end was cut by 0 bases, the J end by 4 bases, with 15 bases between. The CDR3 is 16 residues long. Germline CDR1 SGDLS, CDR2 YYNGEE. CDR3: CASSVEGGSRPDTQYF. Written as DNA, the CDR3 is TGTGCCAGCAGCGTAGAGGGGGGGTCGCGGCCAGATACGCAGTATTTT.

J is TRBJ1-1 and V is TRBV19, with D possibly TRBD1 on 5 matching bases. The CDR3 totals 14 residues. Germline values: CDR1 LNHDA, CDR2 SQIVND (reference sequence). The V end was cut by 1 base, the J end by 5 bases, with 11 bases between. The CDR3 DNA follows: TGTGCCAGTAGTATAGTCCCCAGGGATACTGAAGCTTTCTTT. This encodes CASSIVPRDTEAFF.

The CDR3 is CASSPRIIGQFPTEAFF. Here the CDR3 DNA reads TGTGCCAGTAGTCCCAGAATTATTGGACAATTCCCCACTGAAGCTTTCTTT. The rearrangement uses TRBV19 and TRBJ1-1; D might be TRBD1 (5 bases). V was pared by 5 bases and J by 4 bases, with 23 bases between. This CDR3 comprises 17 residues. Germline assignment: CDR1 LNHDA and CDR2 SQIVND (reference sequence).